This record covers a single T cell receptor (beta chain). The junction had 8 bases not matched to a gene; V was cut back by 4 bases and J by 0 bases. This CDR3 spans 18 amino acids. CDR1 is SGHRS, CDR2 YFSETQ, per germline. Donors showed nominal health when sampled, although they likely had unrecorded immune exposures. The data belong to a study of cytomegalovirus exposure and HLA in healthy donors. The PCR was carried out with 60 Vbeta primers and 13 Jbeta primers. Method: immunoSEQ multiplex PCR; TCRdb's copy keeps in-frame clones and lacks some. With about 78,000 clones in the sample, the ten largest clones hold 7.5% to 8%.

The rearrangement links TRBV5-1 to TRBJ2-1, with 12 bases matching TRBD2. The TCR comes from a female donor in good health and CMV-seropositive. The sample comprised PBMCs. The CDR3 reads CASSPRQTSGSSYNEQFF. The CDR3 DNA reads as TGCGCCAGCAGCCCGCGCCAGACTAGCGGGAGCTCCTACAATGAGCAGTTCTTC.